These T cell receptor beta chains were read from a single sample in a study of cytomegalovirus exposure and HLA in healthy donors. Clones were sequenced by immunoSEQ multiplex PCR, and TCRdb holds only the in-frame ones, with some missing. Among 150,000 to 200,000 clones listed, approximately 90% were seen once. Sequenced sample: PBMCs. The receptor source for this set is a man aged 18 to 30 in good health and CMV-seronegative. CDR3s include the opening cysteine and the closing phenylalanine or tryptophan. Fields, in order: J gene, V gene, D gene, clone size, CDR3 protein, CDR3 DNA. A D gene is named only where the DNA matches it firmly. Clone size is stated in some rows and not others, as once, few, many or a class when expanded.

J: TRBJ1-5
V: TRBV6-1
D: -
size: few
CDR3: CASSKTRQGNQPQHF
DNA: TGTGCCAGCAGTAAGACACGTCAGGGAAATCAGCCCCAGCATTTT

J: TRBJ2-7
V: TRBV7-9
D: -
size: -
CDR3: CASSSRVYEQYF
DNA: TGTGCCAGCAGCTCCCGAGTCTACGAGCAGTACTTC

J: TRBJ2-4
V: TRBV4-1
D: -
size: -
CDR3: CASSPPGVGIQYF
DNA: TGCGCCAGCAGCCCTCCCGGGGTAGGGATTCAGTACTTC

J: TRBJ2-7
V: TRBV4-1
D: TRBD1
size: -
CDR3: CASSQSLGTGGYEQYF
DNA: TGCGCCAGCAGCCAAAGCCTCGGGACAGGCGGGTACGAGCAGTACTTC

J: TRBJ2-3
V: TRBV5-1
D: TRBD2
size: -
CDR3: CASSFYGSGGVDTQYF
DNA: TGCGCCAGCAGCTTCTACGGTAGCGGGGGGGTGGATACGCAGTATTTT

J: TRBJ2-1
V: TRBV6-5
D: -
size: -
CDR3: CASSPLAISYNEQFF
DNA: TGTGCCAGCAGCCCCCTCGCGATCTCCTACAATGAGCAGTTCTTC

J: TRBJ2-6
V: TRBV27
D: -
size: once
CDR3: CASSLGGRISGANVLTF
DNA: TGTGCCAGCAGTTTGGGGGGACGGATCTCTGGGGCCAACGTCCTGACTTTC

J: TRBJ1-2
V: TRBV2
D: -
size: -
CDR3: CASSEALQGGAGYTF
DNA: TGTGCCAGCAGTGAAGCCTTACAGGGAGGGGCTGGCTACACCTTC

J: TRBJ2-1
V: TRBV15
D: TRBD2
size: once
CDR3: CATSGGREIHNEQFF
DNA: TGTGCCACCAGCGGAGGGAGGGAGATCCACAATGAGCAGTTCTTC

J: TRBJ2-7
V: TRBV2
D: TRBD2
size: -
CDR3: CASSRWEGEEQYF
DNA: TGTGCCAGCAGCAGGTGGGAGGGCGAAGAGCAGTACTTC